This T cell receptor beta chain is drawn from a study of T-cell memory formation after mild COVID-19. Study-wide results and caveats: CD4/CD8 balance held among clones contracting day 15 to 85, and later expanders leaned CD4+.

A single record per CDR3 protein comes from TCRdb applying MiXCR to the 5' RACE reads. Of around 340,000 distinct CDR3 sequences detected, roughly 13% appear once; the ten largest clones hold about 20%. This clonotype was detected only a few times. What it binds is unknown. Germline CDR1 is SGHRS and CDR2 is YFSETQ. Trimming pared 9 bases from V and 1 base from J, leaving 28 bases between. The CDR3 is made up of 18 amino acids. The source material was PBMCs or a T cell subset sorted from them (not recorded which). The chain has TRBV5-1 and TRBJ2-5; possibly TRBD2 for D (6 bases). The clonotype comes from a man aged 18 to 30 who had mild COVID-19 (a few samples of this study predate the infection). Cell type and time point are not known. DNA of the CDR3: TGCGCCACCACAGCGGGCAGACAGACCCAGACCCCCCAAGAGACCCAGTACTTC. Protein sequence: CATTAGRQTQTPQETQYF.